The 18 T cell receptor beta chains presented below share a single source sample, sequenced in a study of T cells after yellow fever vaccination. TCRdb ran MiXCR on the 5' RACE reads and lists one entry per CDR3 protein. The sample has about 500,000 distinct CDR3 sequences; about a sixth are singletons. The sample here was PBMCs, taken more than 4 days after the first yellow fever vaccination. All receptors derive from a man between 18 and 29 years old who received the YFV17D yellow fever vaccine.

This sequence joins TRBV5-1 and TRBJ1-1; 7 bases are shared with TRBD1. The CDR3 is made up of 14 amino acids. The germline gives CDR1 SGHRS, CDR2 YFSETQ. The V gene end was trimmed by 5 bases and the J gene end by 5 bases; junction bases not matched to a gene: 9. The DNA for the CDR3 is TGCGCCAGCAGTTCTCAGGGGGGGGAAACTGAAGCTTTCTTT. Its translation: CASSSQGGETEAFF.

This clonotype was counted between two and nine times. The chain links TRBV28 to TRBJ1-5; D remains ambiguous. This CDR3 comprises 14 residues. With 3 bases removed from V and 0 bases from J, the gap between germline ends came to 6 bases. The germline gives CDR1 MDHEN, CDR2 SYDVKM. The CDR3 sequence: CASSFRYSNQPQHF. DNA of the CDR3: TGTGCCAGCAGTTTCAGATATAGCAATCAGCCCCAGCATTTT.

The table lists this clonotype with a few counts. This chain links TRBV12-3 or TRBV12-4 with TRBJ1-2; the D gene is possibly TRBD1 (6 bases). This CDR3 is built from 16 residues. The V end was cut by 0 bases, the J end by 0 bases, with 11 bases between. This CDR3 reads CASSLAWTVSNYGYTF. CDR3 coding DNA: TGTGCCAGCAGTTTAGCGTGGACAGTTTCTAACTATGGCTACACCTTC.

The count of this clonotype is one. The chain joins TRBV18 to TRBJ2-3; 8 bases line up with TRBD2. The CDR3 contains 20 residues. Germline CDR1 is KGHSH and CDR2 is LQKENI. Unmatched junction bases numbered 21, after V lost 3 bases and J lost 4 bases. CDR3 sequence (DNA): TGTGCCAGCTCACCCATCCCACCAACCAAACTAGCGGCCCTTGCAGATACGCAGTATTTT. Protein sequence: CASSPIPPTKLAALADTQYF.

The genes are TRBV6-2 or TRBV6-3 and TRBJ2-7; D gene ambiguous. The length of the CDR3 is 13 residues. Germline loops: CDR1 MNHEY, CDR2 SVGEGT. Trimming took off 3 bases at V and 6 bases at J, with 12 bases between the two ends. The CDR3 spells CASSYIAVTEQYF. The CDR3 nucleotides read TGTGCCAGCAGTTATATCGCAGTCACCGAGCAGTACTTC.

This clonotype occurred a few times. Here the CDR3 reads CSAPSTGFTEAFF. As DNA, the CDR3 is TGCAGTGCTCCGTCTACAGGGTTCACTGAAGCTTTCTTT. The chain employs TRBV20-1 and TRBJ1-1, with TRBD1 as a possible D gene (6 bases). The germline CDR1 and CDR2 sequences are DFQATT and SNEGSKA (reference sequence). CDR3 length equals 13 residues. V was shortened by 5 bases and J by 4 bases, with 14 bases between the two germline ends.

The genes are TRBV10-3 and TRBJ2-2; a weak D match, TRBD2 (5 bases). Trimming removed 0 bases at V and 4 bases at J, with 12 bases between. Germline values: CDR1 ENHRY, CDR2 SYGVKD. CDR3 size: 16 residues. In nucleotides, the CDR3 is TGTGCCATCAGTGAGTCACCCCTAGCCGGCACCGGGGAGCTGTTTTTT. It yields the protein CAISESPLAGTGELFF.

This clonotype was seen a handful of times. The chain links TRBV5-6 to TRBJ1-5, with TRBD1 matching over 8 bases. Germline V gives CDR1 SGHDT, CDR2 YYEEEE. The CDR3 spans 17 residues. The junction had 6 bases not matched to a gene; V was cut back by 1 base and J by 0 bases. For the CDR3, the DNA is TGTGCCAGCAGCTTGACGAGACAGGGGATTAGCAATCAGCCCCAGCATTTT. Translating gives CASSLTRQGISNQPQHF.

This chain uses TRBV5-1 with TRBJ1-1; unclear D gene. There are 14 residues in the CDR3. V lost 0 bases and J lost 3, with 9 bases in between. The germline gives CDR1 SGHRS, CDR2 YFSETQ. The CDR3 sequence: CASSLGDRDTEAFF. The CDR3 coding sequence is TGCGCCAGCAGCTTGGGGGATAGGGACACTGAAGCTTTCTTT.

The gene calls are TRBV6-1 and TRBJ2-1; tentative D call: TRBD1 (5 bases). Germline V CDR1 and CDR2: MNHNS, SASEGT. Deletions cut 6 bases from V and 4 bases from J, with 16 bases between. The CDR3 loop spans 15 amino acids. The CDR3 loop is CASSRSSTDYNEQFF. In nucleotides, the CDR3 is TGTGCCAGCAGCCGATCCTCGACAGATTACAATGAGCAGTTCTTC.

This chain connects TRBV2 to TRBJ1-6, with D unresolved. The CDR3 is 14 residues long. Trimming pared 8 bases from V and 0 bases from J, leaving 8 bases between. Looked up from germline, CDR1 is SNHLY and CDR2 is FYNNEI. CDR3 sequence: CASSPDSYNSPLHF. As DNA, the CDR3 is TGTGCCAGCTCGCCAGACTCCTATAATTCACCCCTCCACTTT.

This clonotype was seen a few times. CDR3 residues: CASSPHPGLGNTEAFF. The CDR3 nucleotides are TGCGCCAGCAGCCCACACCCCGGACTAGGGAACACTGAAGCTTTCTTT. The rearrangement uses TRBV4-3 and TRBJ1-1; D is undetermined. Trimming shortened V by 4 bases and J by 1 base, and 16 bases separated the two germline ends. Germline V gives CDR1 LGHNA, CDR2 YSLEER. The CDR3 is 16 amino acids.

The chain is built from TRBV7-9 and TRBJ1-1; 8 bases are shared with TRBD1. Trimming at V came to 3 bases and at J to 1 base, leaving 4 bases not matched to a gene. The CDR3 loop spans 15 amino acids. Germline assignment: CDR1 SEHNR and CDR2 FQNEAQ (reference sequence). The CDR3 loop is CASSLQGASNTEAFF. CDR3 DNA sequence: TGTGCCAGCAGCTTGCAGGGGGCCTCGAACACTGAAGCTTTCTTT.

For this clonotype: This sequence may be a read error, since a much larger clone differs from it by one base. The V call is TRBV7-2, the J call TRBJ2-5; D may match TRBD1 or TRBD2 (5 bases each). The CDR3 covers 13 residues. Trimming pared 5 bases from V and 7 bases from J, leaving 14 bases between. The germline V gene has CDR1 SGHTA and CDR2 FQGNSA. CDR3 in DNA: TGTGCCAGCAGCCCGGGGCAGAGCAGGACCCAGTACTTC. Protein sequence: CASSPGQSRTQYF.

This clonotype was recorded a few times. The chain has TRBV7-8 and TRBJ2-5, with 7 bases aligning to TRBD2. The CDR3 spans 13 residues. After removal of 5 bases from V and 7 bases from J, the junction contained 7 bases not matched to a gene. Germline V lookup: CDR1 SGHVS, CDR2 FQNEAQ. In DNA, the CDR3 is TGTGCCAGCAGCAGCGGGACTGCAGGGACCCAGTACTTC. As protein: CASSSGTAGTQYF. The full variable domain, its missing parts supplied by reference TRBV7-8 and TRBJ2-5, is GAGVSQSPRYKVAKRGQDVALRCDPISGHVSLFWYQQALGQGPEFLTYFQNEAQLDKSGLPSDRFFAERPEGSVSTLKIQRTQQEDSAVYLCASSSGTAGTQYFGPGTRLLVL.

In its sample, this clonotype was seen a few times. The chain has TRBV12-3 or TRBV12-4 and TRBJ1-1; 9 bases line up with TRBD1. Unmatched junction bases numbered 4, after V lost 7 bases and J lost 1 base. This CDR3 region has 14 residues. The CDR3 protein is CASNTGGKNTEAFF. As DNA, the CDR3 is TGTGCCAGCAATACAGGGGGCAAGAACACTGAAGCTTTCTTT.

V is TRBV5-1 and J is TRBJ2-5, with a possible D match to TRBD2 (6 bases). The V and J ends lost 1 base and 1 base respectively, with 11 bases between them. This CDR3 has 15 residues. Per germline, CDR1 SGHRS and CDR2 YFSETQ. CDR3 DNA sequence: TGCGCCAGCAGCTTGTATGCGGGACCCCAAGAGACCCAGTACTTC. This codes for CASSLYAGPQETQYF.

Only a few counts were recorded for this clonotype. The gene calls are TRBV28 and TRBJ2-1; D is perhaps TRBD1 or TRBD2 (5 bases each). Germline loops: CDR1 MDHEN, CDR2 SYDVKM. Trimming stripped 6 bases from V and 0 bases from J, with 15 bases between. CDR3 length: 16 residues. The CDR3 here is CASSIGTASSYNEQFF. CDR3 sequence (DNA): TGTGCCAGCAGCATCGGGACCGCAAGCTCCTACAATGAGCAGTTCTTC.